The next 25 T cell receptor beta chains were all read from a single sample in a study of blood T cells in healthy people across ages. Next came a second PCR, run for roughly 6 to 11 cycles, which used a sample-barcoded 5' primer along with a J-beta primer mix. TCRdb reprocessed the 5' RACE reads via MiXCR and lists one record per CDR3 protein. The table includes hundreds of thousands of distinct CDR3 sequences, roughly 49% detected once. Sequenced: blood. Receptor source: a woman in her sixties in good health.

The CDR3 protein is CSARSFGGESTDTQYF. DNA for the CDR3: TGCAGTGCTAGAAGCTTTGGGGGAGAGAGCACAGATACGCAGTATTTT. The rearrangement links TRBV20-1 to TRBJ2-3; D tentatively fits TRBD1 or TRBD2 (5 bases each). This CDR3 comprises 16 residues. Germline lookup yields CDR1 DFQATT and CDR2 SNEGSKA (reference sequence). V was shortened by 2 bases and J by 0 bases, with 15 bases between the two germline ends.

The V and J genes are TRBV3-1 and TRBJ2-7, with TRBD2 matching 8 bases. The J segment lost 0 bases and the V segment lost 4 bases, leaving 5 bases of the junction unmatched. CDR3 length equals 15 residues. The germline gives CDR1 LGHDT, CDR2 YNNKEL (reference sequence). CDR3 region: CASSRGAGASYEQYF. In nucleotides, the CDR3 is TGTGCCAGCAGCCGAGGAGCGGGAGCCTCCTACGAGCAGTACTTC.

This clonotype was found a few times. This chain links TRBV7-8 with TRBJ2-3; the D gene could be TRBD1 or TRBD2 (5 bases each). Germline V CDR1 and CDR2: SGHVS, FQNEAQ. The V end lost 3 bases, the J end lost 4 bases, and 11 bases lay between the germline ends. This CDR3 contains 14 residues. The DNA of the CDR3 is TGTGCCAGCAGCTTTACGGGGCCAGCAGATACGCAGTATTTT. Amino acids: CASSFTGPADTQYF. Using reference TRBV7-8 and TRBJ2-3 for the parts outside the CDR3, the full variable domain is GAGVSQSPRYKVAKRGQDVALRCDPISGHVSLFWYQQALGQGPEFLTYFQNEAQLDKSGLPSDRFFAERPEGSVSTLKIQRTQQEDSAVYLCASSFTGPADTQYFGPGTRLTVL.

This clonotype has just a few counts. CDR3 sequence reads: CASSFSIGSYEQYF. The CDR3 nucleotides read TGTGCCAGCAGCTTCTCGATAGGCTCCTACGAGCAGTACTTC. The chain carries TRBV7-9 and TRBJ2-7, with unresolved D. V lost 3 bases to trimming and J lost 0 bases, with 9 bases between them. Germline V CDR1 and CDR2: SEHNR, FQNEAQ (reference sequence). The CDR3 consists of 14 residues.

The J gene is TRBJ1-6, the V gene TRBV14; D unresolved. This CDR3 is built from 14 residues. CDR1 SGHDN and CDR2 FVKESK come from the germline V gene. Trimming removed 4 bases at V and 7 bases at J, with 11 bases between. CDR3 nucleotide sequence: TGTGCCAGCAGCCGGGAGGGCAGCAATTCACCCCTCCACTTT. The encoded protein is CASSREGSNSPLHF.

J is TRBJ2-7 and V is TRBV12-3 or TRBV12-4; TRBD2 aligns across 12 bases. There are 15 residues in the CDR3. V shed 3 bases, J shed 3 bases, and the junction held 3 bases outside the gene matches. The CDR3 nucleotides read TGTGCCAGCAGTTTCCCGACTAGCGGGAGCTACGAGCAGTACTTC. Encoded protein: CASSFPTSGSYEQYF.

Only a few counts were recorded for this clonotype. The chain carries TRBV19 and TRBJ1-5; TRBD1 might be the D (6 bases). V shed 5 bases and J shed 4 bases, with 9 bases lying between them. The CDR3 is 13 amino acids. Germline CDR1 is LNHDA and CDR2 is SQIVND (reference sequence). The CDR3 reads CASSVDRNQPQHF. DNA for the CDR3: TGTGCCAGTAGTGTCGACAGGAATCAGCCCCAGCATTTT.

CDR3: CSVRGLATDNEQFF. In nucleotides, the CDR3 is TGCAGCGTTCGCGGACTAGCGACAGACAATGAGCAGTTCTTC. The chain joins TRBV29-1 to TRBJ2-1; 9 bases match TRBD2. From germline, CDR1 is SQVTM and CDR2 ANQGSEA. The CDR3 has 14 residues. V shed 5 bases and J 5 bases; nucleotides not matched to a gene: 7.

CDR3 in amino acids: CSAIRTGWDEQYF. The CDR3 DNA reads as TGCAGTGCCATTCGGACAGGGTGGGACGAGCAGTACTTC. The rearrangement joins TRBV20-1 to TRBJ2-7, with TRBD1 matching 8 bases. This CDR3 comprises 13 residues. The V and J ends lost 6 bases and 5 bases, in that order; junction bases with no gene match: 9. From germline, CDR1 is DFQATT and CDR2 SNEGSKA (reference sequence).

The chain has TRBV5-1 and TRBJ2-2; D uncertain. Germline CDR1 is SGHRS and CDR2 is YFSETQ. Trimming left V 0 bases short and J 2 bases short, with 8 bases between. This CDR3 contains 15 residues. Written as DNA, the CDR3 is TGCGCCAGCAGCTTGGCCCTCCTAAACACCGGGGAGCTGTTTTTT. Its translation: CASSLALLNTGELFF.

This clonotype was detected only a few times. V and J are TRBV6-1 and TRBJ2-5; 10 bases map to TRBD2. CDR3 length: 14 residues. Germline V gives CDR1 MNHNS, CDR2 SASEGT. CDR3: CATRGASGRQTQYF. Written as DNA, the CDR3 is TGTGCGACCCGAGGGGCTAGCGGGAGACAGACCCAGTACTTC.

Concerning this clonotype: One end of the junction does not line up with germline, which may come from a read error. The rearrangement links TRBV9 to TRBJ2-3; D remains unclear. Germline V gene sequence: CDR1 SGDLS, CDR2 YYNGEE. The length of the CDR3 is 13 residues. The CDR3 loop is CVSSVGTADTQYF. The CDR3 DNA sequence: TGTGTCAGCAGCGTTGGTACGGCAGATACGCAGTATTTT.

Details on this clonotype: One end of the junction varies from germline; a read error may be responsible. CDR3 nucleotides: TGTACCATCAGTGAGGACGACAGGGGGAACACTGATGCTTTCTTT. Translated, it gives CTISEDDRGNTDAFF. The genes are TRBV10-3 and TRBJ1-1; TRBD1 matches 9 bases. CDR1 is ENHRY and CDR2 is SYGVKD in the germline V gene. This CDR3 contains 15 residues.

This clonotype has more than one count but fewer than ten. The rearrangement links TRBV10-3 to TRBJ2-5; D perhaps matches TRBD1 (6 bases). The CDR3 is 13 amino acids. Trimming pared 4 bases from V and 5 bases from J, leaving 11 bases between. The germline CDR1 and CDR2 sequences are ENHRY and SYGVKD. CDR3 amino acids: CAISVTGQETQYF. In DNA, the CDR3 is TGTGCCATCAGTGTCACAGGGCAGGAGACCCAGTACTTC.

The rearrangement uses TRBV6-2 or TRBV6-3 and TRBJ2-3; 8 nucleotides agree with TRBD2. The CDR3 is made up of 17 amino acids. The ends lost 6 bases at V and 2 bases at J; junction bases unmatched: 13. Germline CDR1 is MNHEY and CDR2 is SVGEGT. The CDR3: CASRGSAGGHSTDTQYF. CDR3 coding DNA: TGTGCCAGCAGGGGGTCGGCGGGAGGCCATTCCACAGATACGCAGTATTTT.

This clonotype was counted ten times or more. The chain has TRBV28 and TRBJ2-6, with D uncertain. Germline CDR1 reads MDHEN; CDR2 reads SYDVKM. The CDR3 runs 13 residues. V shed 6 bases and J shed 4 bases, with 7 bases lying between them. Here the CDR3 reads CASSLSGANVLTF. DNA of the CDR3: TGTGCCAGCAGCCTGTCGGGGGCCAACGTCCTGACTTTC.

This clonotype was recorded a few times. The rearrangement joins TRBV5-1 to TRBJ2-1; D is possibly TRBD1 (6 bases). V was pared by 0 bases and J by 2 bases, with 9 bases between. CDR1 and CDR2 (germline): SGHRS, YFSETQ. The length of the CDR3 is 15 residues. Here the CDR3 DNA reads TGCGCCAGCAGCTTGGCGGGACAACCCTACAATGAGCAGTTCTTC. This gives the protein CASSLAGQPYNEQFF.

This clonotype was found many times. The V and J genes are TRBV2 and TRBJ2-6, with no clear D. Trimming pared 8 bases from V and 2 bases from J, leaving 16 bases between. The CDR3 covers 16 residues. Germline V lookup: CDR1 SNHLY, CDR2 FYNNEI. The CDR3 here is CASRTLQTTGANVLTF. CDR3 sequence (DNA): TGTGCCAGCCGGACCCTACAGACAACTGGGGCCAACGTCCTGACTTTC. Drawing the rest from reference TRBV2 and TRBJ2-6, the complete variable domain is EPEVTQTPSHQVTQMGQEVILRCVPISNHLYFYWYRQILGQKVEFLVSFYNNEISEKSEIFDDQFSVERPDGSNFTLKIRSTKLEDSAMYFCASRTLQTTGANVLTFGAGSRLTVL.

This clonotype was found many times. The chain joins TRBV27 to TRBJ1-2; a weak D match, TRBD1 (6 bases). Looked up from germline, CDR1 is MNHEY and CDR2 is SMNVEV (reference sequence). Trimming took off 2 bases at V and 4 bases at J, with 8 bases between the two ends. The CDR3 loop spans 13 amino acids. CDR3 coding DNA: TGTGCCAGCAGTTTAAGGGGGAGCTATGGCTACACCTTC. Translating it yields CASSLRGSYGYTF.

There are a few counts of this clonotype. Here the CDR3 reads CATSEALSHEAFF. The CDR3 bases are TGTGCCACCAGTGAGGCCCTCTCGCATGAAGCTTTCTTT. This rearrangement joins TRBV24-1 to TRBJ1-1; D remains ambiguous. V dropped 4 bases and J dropped 7 bases, with 12 bases sitting between them. This CDR3 has 13 residues. CDR1 and CDR2 (germline): KGHDR, SFDVKD.

This clonotype was recorded at least ten times. The rearrangement joins TRBV27 to TRBJ1-1, with no clear D. The germline V gene encodes CDR1 MNHEY and CDR2 SMNVEV (reference sequence). The CDR3 loop spans 16 amino acids. V was shortened by 1 base and J by 0 bases, with 12 bases between the two germline ends. CDR3 sequence (DNA): TGTGCCAGCAGTTTATTTTGGGTAGAGATGAACACTGAAGCTTTCTTT. Its protein product is CASSLFWVEMNTEAFF.

The V and J genes are TRBV11-2 and TRBJ1-2, with D possibly being TRBD1 (6 bases). CDR3 length: 13 residues. V shed 3 bases and J shed 4 bases, with 9 bases lying between them. Per germline, CDR1 SGHAT and CDR2 FQNNGV. The CDR3 spells CASSFIRGYGYTF. Written as DNA, the CDR3 is TGTGCCAGCAGCTTTATCAGGGGCTATGGCTACACCTTC.

CDR3 nucleotide sequence: TGTGCCAGCAGCTCACGGGAGGCCTACGAGCAGTACTTC. Translation gives CASSSREAYEQYF. The gene calls are TRBV7-2 and TRBJ2-7; 7 positions match TRBD2. The CDR3 has 13 amino acids. Trimming at V came to 4 bases and at J to 2 bases, leaving 2 bases not matched to a gene. Germline assignment: CDR1 SGHTA and CDR2 FQGNSA.

Ten or more counts support this clonotype. V gene TRBV15 combines with J gene TRBJ2-3, with 7 bases identical to TRBD2. Germline CDR1 reads LNHNV; CDR2 reads YYDKDF (reference sequence). V shed 0 bases, J shed 1 base, and the junction held 7 bases outside the gene matches. The CDR3 consists of 17 residues. Written as DNA, the CDR3 is TGTGCCACCAGCAGAGATGGGTGGGAGGGCCGCACAGATACGCAGTATTTT. Translating gives CATSRDGWEGRTDTQYF. Combining the CDR3 with reference TRBV15 and TRBJ2-3 gives the whole variable domain DAMVIQNPRYQVTQFGKPVTLSCSQTLNHNVMYWYQQKSSQAPKLLFHYYDKDFNNEADTPDNFQSRRPNTSFCFLDIRSPGLGDTAMYLCATSRDGWEGRTDTQYFGPGTRLTVL.

The chain joins TRBV20-1 to TRBJ2-7; TRBD2 matches 9 bases. Per the germline V gene, CDR1 is DFQATT and CDR2 is SNEGSKA (reference sequence). CDR3 length: 15 amino acids. V shed 0 bases, J shed 5 bases, and the junction held 8 bases outside the gene matches. This CDR3 reads CSARDRAAGGDEQYF. The CDR3 coding sequence is TGCAGTGCTAGAGATCGGGCAGCGGGAGGCGACGAGCAGTACTTC.